This TCR beta chain was identified during a study of T-cell reconstitution after alpha-beta-depleted transplantation in children (dated by TCRdb to 2016 to 2017). Regarding the research as a whole: Using TCR repertoire profiling, the study followed T-cell immune reconstitution in a quantitative way in children after TCRalphabeta/CD19-depleted allogeneic hematopoietic cell transplantation.

Notes on this clonotype: Its recognized antigen is unknown. Nothing much larger sits one base from this clone, and base qualities are not available.

V drops 8 bases and J drops 6 bases, leaving 20 bases in between. The germline V gene supplies CDR1 MDHEN and CDR2 SYDVKM. From the cysteine up to the phenylalanine, the CDR3 has a length of 15 residues. The entry retains the CDR3 DNA only, 45 bases that are in frame from base 1. Library preparation employed PCR. The sequencer listed for this sample is Illumina HiSeq 2500. TCR libraries were prepared with molecular barcoding, using unique molecular identifiers to normalize TCRbeta repertoire quantification. TCRdb ran its own pipeline on the public reads, namely fastp trimming at Q25 and MiXCR clone calling, and kept in-frame beta chains. Records with the same CDR3 protein are collapsed into one entry carrying the most frequent genes and DNA. The sample table shows fewer than 250,000 distinct CDR3 sequences, and approximately 8.9% are seen once. Of the sample, 6.3% is held by the ten largest clones.

The paper as a whole reports these results and caveats: The frequencies of hyperexpanded clones fell over the following months, and after one year, T-cell counts and TCRbeta diversity were mostly attributed to newly produced T cells. The high TCRbeta diversity at day 60 in some patients was ascribed to recipient T cells and intrathymic progenitors that had survived conditioning. Apparently early alphabetaT-cell count recovery about two months after transplant reportedly relied on only several hundred rapidly expanded clones derived from non-depleted graft cells.

Interpreted using the paper, the treatment or condition label stands for: allogeneic hematopoietic cell transplantation with graft depleted of TCRalphabeta T cells and CD19 B cells. TCRalphabeta/CD19-depleted allogeneic hematopoietic cell grafts were given to the transplant recipients, all of whom were children. The specimen was PBMCs, mostly from graft donor cells, collected 180 days after TCRalphabeta/CD19-depleted stem cell transplant. Recombination connected TRBV28 to TRBJ1-5; a tentative D match to TRBD1 spans 5 bases. The TCR sequence derives from a male patient younger than 18 who had a stem cell transplant for acute lymphoblastic leukemia, so the T cells may come from the graft donor. The encoded CDR3 is CASRNKAGWGQPQHF. The nucleotide sequence reads as follows: TGTGCCAGCCGAAACAAGGCAGGGTGGGGTCAGCCCCAGCATTTT.